The next 27 T cell receptor beta chains were all read from a single sample in a study of shared clonotypes between healthy human individuals. TCRdb's copy holds only in-frame clones and misses some; the assay was immunoSEQ multiplex PCR. The sample shows about 480,000 clones, roughly 85% of them seen only once. Sequenced input: PBMCs. These TCRs come from a woman in her thirties or forties in good health. Some clones in this sample may be carry-over from other donors' samples.

This clone was seen a handful of times. CDR3 loop: CASSLKYDGNSYNEQFF. As DNA, the CDR3 is TGTGCCAGCAGCTTAAAGTACGACGGGAACTCCTACAATGAGCAGTTCTTC. The genes are TRBV7-3 and TRBJ2-1; possible D gene TRBD2, 5 bases. The germline V gene has CDR1 SGHTA and CDR2 FQGTGA. This CDR3 has 17 amino acids. With 1 base removed from V and 0 bases from J, the gap between germline ends came to 13 bases.

This clone was seen a single time. The sample has other DNA sequences that encode this CDR3 too. V and J are TRBV27 and TRBJ2-7; D gene uncertain. The CDR3 totals 13 residues. V was cut by 2 bases and J by 4 bases, with 9 bases left in between. Germline V gives CDR1 MNHEY, CDR2 SMNVEV (reference sequence). CDR3 sequence: CASSLGWSYEQYF. The CDR3 bases are TGTGCCAGCAGTTTAGGCTGGTCTTACGAGCAGTACTTC.

This chain connects TRBV14 to TRBJ2-7, with D perhaps matching TRBD1 (6 bases). Trimming left V 0 bases short and J 3 bases short, with 9 bases between. Per germline, CDR1 SGHDN and CDR2 FVKESK. The CDR3 length is 14 residues. In DNA, the CDR3 is TGTGCCAGCAGCCAAGAACAGGGCTACTACGAGCAGTACTTC. Its protein product is CASSQEQGYYEQYF.

This clone was recorded once. The chain joins TRBV2 to TRBJ1-2; 7 positions agree with TRBD1. This CDR3 region has 14 residues. Germline-derived CDR1 and CDR2 are SNHLY and FYNNEI. V shed 3 bases and J 4 bases; nucleotides not matched to a gene: 5. The CDR3 here is CASSDGGQSYGYTF. As DNA, the CDR3 is TGTGCCAGCAGTGATGGGGGACAGAGCTATGGCTACACCTTC.

The chain has TRBV19 and TRBJ2-2, with 12 bases identical to TRBD2. Per the germline V gene, CDR1 is LNHDA and CDR2 is SQIVND (reference sequence). V was pared by 4 bases and J by 3 bases, with 6 bases of the junction left unmatched. The CDR3 extends over 17 amino acids. For the CDR3, the DNA is TGTGCCAGTAGTACCAGGACTAGCGGGATGTACACCGGGGAGCTGTTTTTT. Amino acid sequence: CASSTRTSGMYTGELFF.

This clone has a handful of counts. The same CDR3 arises from other DNA sequences in this sample as well. The V gene is TRBV7-2, the J gene TRBJ2-1; 7 bases are a match to TRBD2. This CDR3 has 14 amino acids. Trimming cost V 1 base and J 3 bases; bases outside gene matches: 0. Looked up from germline, CDR1 is SGHTA and CDR2 is FQGNSA. CDR3 in DNA: TGTGCCAGCAGCTTAGAGCGGGGCTACAATGAGCAGTTCTTC. Protein sequence: CASSLERGYNEQFF.

The gene calls are TRBV12-5 and TRBJ2-1; TRBD1 matches at 8 bases. Losses at the gene ends were 0 bases for V and 3 bases for J; bases not matched to a gene: 4. Germline loops: CDR1 LGHNT, CDR2 FRNRAP. This CDR3 contains 16 residues. As DNA, the CDR3 is TGTGCTAGTGGTTTGGTACGGGGGACAGGCTACAATGAGCAGTTCTTC. Its protein is CASGLVRGTGYNEQFF.

J is TRBJ1-1 and V is TRBV19, with TRBD1 matching 9 bases. Germline V gene sequence: CDR1 LNHDA, CDR2 SQIVND (reference sequence). The CDR3 has 18 amino acids. The V gene end was trimmed by 6 bases and the J gene end by 3 bases; junction bases not matched to a gene: 17. The chain's CDR3 is CASSTPPGTGILYTEAFF. The CDR3 DNA reads as TGTGCCAGTAGCACTCCACCCGGGACAGGGATATTGTACACTGAAGCTTTCTTT.

The chain recombines TRBV5-1 with TRBJ2-2; no clear D gene. This CDR3 has 13 amino acids. V was trimmed by 4 bases and J by 7 bases, leaving 11 bases between them. Germline loops: CDR1 SGHRS, CDR2 YFSETQ. The CDR3 spells CASSTGTGGELFF. CDR3 nucleotides: TGCGCCAGCAGCACCGGAACGGGCGGGGAGCTGTTTTTT.

The V and J genes are TRBV7-5 and TRBJ2-3; the tabulated D call, TRBD2, remains unverified against the DNA. TRBV7-5 is described as a pseudogene. This CDR3 spans 17 amino acids. The CDR3 loop reads CARSLGSRGTRGDTQYF. CDR3 bases: TGTGCCAGAAGCTTAGGGTCTCGGGGAACCCGCGGAGATACGCAGTATTTT.

V gene TRBV5-6 combines with J gene TRBJ2-5; 10 bases are a match to TRBD1. The J call is in doubt because the DNA end fits TRBJ2-7 better. From germline, CDR1 is SGHDT and CDR2 YYEEEE. The CDR3 totals 19 residues. This chain's CDR3 is CASSLWTGGNPGWVYEQYF. DNA of the CDR3: TGTGCCAGCAGCTTGTGGACAGGGGGAAATCCCGGTTGGGTGTACGAGCAGTACTTC.

Comment on this clone: Other DNA sequences in this sample translate to the same CDR3. V and J are TRBV11-1 and TRBJ2-3; tentatively, D is TRBD2 (6 bases). V dropped 6 bases and J dropped 1 base, with 14 bases sitting between them. CDR3 length: 15 amino acids. Per germline, CDR1 SGHAT and CDR2 FQDESV (reference sequence). In DNA, the CDR3 is TGTGCCAGCAGTTTCTCGGGACTTGGCACAGATACGCAGTATTTT. Protein sequence: CASSFSGLGTDTQYF.

The chain carries TRBV4-1 and TRBJ2-1; either TRBD1 or TRBD2 may supply D (5 bases each). The V end lost 4 bases, the J end lost 1 base, and 20 bases lay between the germline ends. Germline V lookup: CDR1 MGHRA, CDR2 YSYEKL. CDR3 length: 18 residues. The DNA of the CDR3 is TGCGCCAGCAGCCCAAGCCCCCAGGGTACGGGATCCTACAATGAGCAGTTCTTC. It specifies CASSPSPQGTGSYNEQFF.

This clone was observed a few times. This chain uses TRBV7-9 with TRBJ1-2, with TRBD1 matching over 10 bases. The CDR3 runs 16 residues. V was clipped by 0 bases and J by 5 bases; unmatched bases: 6. Germline V gene data show CDR1 as SEHNR and CDR2 as FQNEAQ (reference sequence). The CDR3 nucleotides are TGTGCCAGCAGCTTAGCCTCCGGGACAGGGGCATATGGCTACACCTTC. Translating gives CASSLASGTGAYGYTF. The full variable domain, rest sourced from reference TRBV7-9 and TRBJ1-2, is DTGVSQNPRHKITKRGQNVTFRCDPISEHNRLYWYRQTLGQGPEFLTYFQNEAQLEKSRLLSDRFSAERPKGSFSTLEIQRTEQGDSAMYLCASSLASGTGAYGYTFGSGTRLTVV.

This rearrangement joins TRBV15 to TRBJ1-2, with a weak D call TRBD1 (5 bases). Germline V CDR1 and CDR2: LNHNV, YYDKDF (reference sequence). The CDR3 covers 14 residues. V lost 0 bases to trimming and J lost 2 bases, with 7 bases between them. The CDR3 here is CATSRDWGNYGYTF. CDR3 DNA sequence: TGTGCCACCAGCAGAGATTGGGGGAACTATGGCTACACCTTC. Using reference TRBV15 and TRBJ1-2 for the parts outside the CDR3, the full variable domain is DAMVIQNPRYQVTQFGKPVTLSCSQTLNHNVMYWYQQKSSQAPKLLFHYYDKDFNNEADTPDNFQSRRPNTSFCFLDIRSPGLGDTAMYLCATSRDWGNYGYTFGSGTRLTVV.

CDR3 sequence (DNA): TGTGCCAGCAGCCCCCATCGACCCGACGGGTCCTACGAGCAGTACTTC. Its protein product is CASSPHRPDGSYEQYF. This chain links TRBV7-9 with TRBJ2-7; D remains ambiguous. Trimming took 5 bases from V and 1 from J, leaving 18 bases between them. The CDR3 length is 16 residues. The V gene's germline CDR1 is SEHNR and CDR2 FQNEAQ (reference sequence). The whole variable domain, filled in from reference TRBV7-9 and TRBJ2-7, reads DTGVSQNPRHKITKRGQNVTFRCDPISEHNRLYWYRQTLGQGPEFLTYFQNEAQLEKSRLLSDRFSAERPKGSFSTLEIQRTEQGDSAMYLCASSPHRPDGSYEQYFGPGTRLTVT.

CDR3 loop: CASSQGIRSGTQYF. CDR3 in DNA: TGTGCCAGCAGCCAAGGGATTCGGTCGGGGACCCAGTACTTC. The chain recombines TRBV14 with TRBJ2-5; D remains unclear. The CDR3 has 14 amino acids. Germline CDR1 is SGHDN and CDR2 is FVKESK. Trimming stripped 1 base from V and 7 bases from J, with 13 bases between.

The V and J genes are TRBV2 and TRBJ2-2, with 11 bases identical to TRBD2. J lost 6 bases, V lost 1 base, and 7 bases had no gene match. Germline V gene sequence: CDR1 SNHLY, CDR2 FYNNEI. The CDR3 runs to 17 residues. In nucleotides, the CDR3 is TGTGCCAGCAGTGAAGATATAGCGGGAGGGGCGCCCGGGGAGCTGTTTTTT. Protein product: CASSEDIAGGAPGELFF.

The V call is TRBV30, the J call TRBJ2-5; 8 nucleotides agree with TRBD1. There are 13 residues in the CDR3. CDR1 and CDR2 from the germline V gene are GTSNPN and SVGIG (reference sequence). V trimming: 1 base; J trimming: 2 bases; junction bases outside the gene matches: 0. CDR3 nucleotides: TGTGCCTGGAGTGACAGGGGGCAAGAGACCCAGTACTTC. It encodes CAWSDRGQETQYF.

J is TRBJ1-5 and V is TRBV11-2; D may be TRBD1 (6 bases). Trimming removed 6 bases at V and 4 bases at J, with 10 bases between. This CDR3 is built from 13 residues. Germline-derived CDR1 and CDR2 are SGHAT and FQNNGV. CDR3 sequence reads: CASRQGINQPQHF. For the CDR3, the DNA is TGTGCCAGCAGGCAGGGGATAAATCAGCCCCAGCATTTT.

The chain is built from TRBV6-5 and TRBJ2-5; 7 bases are a match to TRBD2. With 2 bases clipped from V and 4 bases from J, the junction kept 4 bases outside the gene matches. The germline CDR1 and CDR2 sequences are MNHEY and SVGAGI. The CDR3 runs to 14 residues. CDR3 sequence (DNA): TGTGCCAGCAGTTACCGTCGCGGGGGAGAGACCCAGTACTTC. This codes for CASSYRRGGETQYF.

To note about this clone: Other DNA sequences in the sample encode the same CDR3. This chain connects TRBV7-2 to TRBJ2-7; 9 bases are shared with TRBD1. Trimming cost V 1 base and J 3 bases; bases outside gene matches: 4. Germline lookup yields CDR1 SGHTA and CDR2 FQGNSA. CDR3 length equals 15 residues. In DNA, the CDR3 is TGTGCCAGCAGCTTAGTAGGACAGGGGCACTACGAGCAGTACTTC. As protein: CASSLVGQGHYEQYF.

The CDR3 sequence is CASSLVPWTGDGYTF. As DNA, the CDR3 is TGTGCCAGCAGCTTAGTTCCTTGGACAGGAGATGGCTACACCTTC. This chain joins TRBV7-2 and TRBJ1-2, with 7 nucleotides matching TRBD1. Germline V lookup: CDR1 SGHTA, CDR2 FQGNSA. V dropped 1 base and J dropped 6; count of bases not matched to a gene: 8. The CDR3 contains 15 residues.

This clone occurred once. V gene TRBV5-4 combines with J gene TRBJ2-5; D gene uncertain. V was pared by 1 base and J by 5 bases, with 9 bases between. Looked up from germline, CDR1 is SGHNT and CDR2 is YYREEE (reference sequence). CDR3 length: 13 amino acids. CDR3 DNA: TGTGCCAGCAGCTTGTATAACGGGGAGACCCAGTACTTC. It is translated as CASSLYNGETQYF.

V and J are TRBV27 and TRBJ2-2; no clear D. Germline V gene data show CDR1 as MNHEY and CDR2 as SMNVEV (reference sequence). This CDR3 has 14 residues. V was pared by 6 bases and J by 6 bases, with 14 bases between. The CDR3 DNA reads TGTGCCAGCAGCTGGCAAGGGCTTCCCGGGGAGCTGTTTTTT. Amino acids: CASSWQGLPGELFF.

This rearrangement joins TRBV7-9 to TRBJ2-7, with 7 bases lining up with TRBD1. The V gene's germline CDR1 is SEHNR and CDR2 FQNEAQ (reference sequence). J lost 12 bases, V lost 1 base, and 9 bases had no gene match. The CDR3 runs to 13 residues. CDR3 DNA sequence: TGTGCCAGCAGCTTAGGGACAGGCCCGGATCCGTACTTC. Protein sequence: CASSLGTGPDPYF. Using reference TRBV7-9 and TRBJ2-7 for the parts outside the CDR3, the full variable domain is DTGVSQNPRHKITKRGQNVTFRCDPISEHNRLYWYRQTLGQGPEFLTYFQNEAQLEKSRLLSDRFSAERPKGSFSTLEIQRTEQGDSAMYLCASSLGTGPDPYFGPGTRLTVT.

The chain is built from TRBV30 and TRBJ2-5; D tentatively fits TRBD1 or TRBD2 (5 bases each). V was pared by 4 bases and J by 2 bases, with 11 bases between. From germline, CDR1 is GTSNPN and CDR2 SVGIG (reference sequence). This CDR3 is built from 13 residues. This CDR3 reads CAWNRDAQETQYF. The CDR3 DNA reads as TGTGCCTGGAACCGGGACGCGCAAGAGACCCAGTACTTC.